Listed here is a single TCR beta chain. Its antigen is not yet known. No base quality values were provided; no much bigger clone lies one nucleotide off. This record comes from a study of T cells in Graves' hyperthyroidism and ophthalmopathy (dated by TCRdb to about 2019). Context from the whole study: To identify distinguishing TCR V-J signatures, a discovery cohort of some 99 patients was used, comprising 40 to 45 with Graves' ophthalmopathy and around 60 with stable Graves' hyperthyroidism. Thyroid tissue and blood T-cell repertoires from six Graves' hyperthyroidism patients were also compared in the study. TCR Vbeta CDR3 sequencing of approximately 140 peripheral blood samples (fewer than 45 ophthalmopathy, some 75 hyperthyroidism and 17 progressor patients) is reported in the paper. After blood sampling, hyperthyroidism patients were treated with methimazole at a starting dose of 30 mg daily, and ophthalmopathy patients were treated with high-dose intravenous methylprednisolone. An independent validation cohort of around 19 hyperthyroidism patients and 17 patients who later progressed to ophthalmopathy tested prospective prediction of ophthalmopathy. The 75 to 100 discovery patients were randomly divided into training and test sets at a 7:3 ratio. The investigation overall reported the following: Most expanded thyroid clonotypes (frequency above 0.001) were also detected in blood, suggesting blood repertoires may reflect thyroid immune responses. No statistical method was used to fix the sample size in advance, and group allocation was not hidden from the investigators. In validation, the model predicted progression to ophthalmopathy a median of about 6 months before onset, with about 64% sensitivity and roughly 73% specificity. In cross-validation, a model built on a 13 V-J signature told ophthalmopathy apart from stable hyperthyroidism with approximately 90% sensitivity and around 83% specificity, and in testing the same model reached 80%/75%.

The study excluded patients with uncontrolled infections, other autoimmune diseases, pregnancy or lactation. Diagnoses were based on clinical symptoms, serum thyroxine and TRAb, thyroid ultrasound and orbital computed tomography. Total RNA was extracted using Trizol reagent, and RNA quality was assessed on an Agilent 2100 Bioanalyzer. Measured from the cysteine to the phenylalanine, the CDR3 is 13 residues long. The kept DNA is CDR3 alone, 39 bases in frame from the first base. CDR1 SGHRS and CDR2 YFSETQ were looked up in the germline V gene. V was cut back by 3 bases and J by 6 bases, leaving a gap of 12 bases between them. TCR beta CDR3 regions were amplified from RNA transcripts. For the first round of RT-PCR on the TCR CDR3, the HTBI primer set was used together with the Qiagen OneStep RT-PCR kit. The libraries were constructed in a second round of multiplex PCR and then size-selected and purified. Libraries were sequenced paired-end with 100 bp reads on an Illumina HiSeq2000. In the authors' own workflow: SOAPnuke was used to process the raw data, with reads discarded if the reads contained adapters or uncalled bases, had a mean Phred below 15, or lacked an exact constant-primer or identifier match. High-quality paired reads were merged using COPE v1.2.5, and each unique nucleotide sequence was defined as a clonotype. MiTCR v1.1 was used to align the clonotypes against IMGT TRBV, TRBD and TRBJ reference segments. Only V-J combinations with frequency above 0.0001, covering 99% to 99.2% of repertoires, were analysed. The TCS score was defined as F50 (clonal expansion) divided by E x V (chaos), with BLOSUM62-based TCRdist calculated between CDR3 peptides within each V-J. Welch's t-statistics and random forest reduced several hundred V-J features to 13, which were used in a naive Bayes classifier (R e1071). The Morisita-Horn index was used to measure how similar the thyroid and blood repertoires were. TCRdb trimmed public reads at Q25 via fastp, called clones via MiXCR and kept in-frame beta chains. Identical CDR3 proteins give one entry, which carries the most common genes and DNA. These V and J calls rely on TCRdb rather than the paper's analysis. The sample records 540,000 or so distinct CDR3 sequences, about half of which are singletons. Over 15% of the sample is taken by the ten largest.

This sequence uses TRBV5-1 and TRBJ1-1, with a weak D call of TRBD1 (5 bases match). This clonotype originated in an adult woman with Graves' disease, either hyperthyroidism or ophthalmopathy (not recorded which). Input material: peripheral blood or thyroid tissue (not recorded which). The DNA is TGCGCCAGCAGCTATGGGGGGGTTGCTGAAGCTTTCTTT. This yields the protein CASSYGGVAEAFF. The CDR3, completed at both ends by the reference TRBV5-1 and TRBJ1-1 genes, gives the full variable domain KAGVTQTPRYLIKTRGQQVTLSCSPISGHRSVSWYQQTPGQGLQFLFEYFSETQRNKGNFPGRFSGRQFSNSRSEMNVSTLELGDSALYLCASSYGGVAEAFFGQGTRLTVV.